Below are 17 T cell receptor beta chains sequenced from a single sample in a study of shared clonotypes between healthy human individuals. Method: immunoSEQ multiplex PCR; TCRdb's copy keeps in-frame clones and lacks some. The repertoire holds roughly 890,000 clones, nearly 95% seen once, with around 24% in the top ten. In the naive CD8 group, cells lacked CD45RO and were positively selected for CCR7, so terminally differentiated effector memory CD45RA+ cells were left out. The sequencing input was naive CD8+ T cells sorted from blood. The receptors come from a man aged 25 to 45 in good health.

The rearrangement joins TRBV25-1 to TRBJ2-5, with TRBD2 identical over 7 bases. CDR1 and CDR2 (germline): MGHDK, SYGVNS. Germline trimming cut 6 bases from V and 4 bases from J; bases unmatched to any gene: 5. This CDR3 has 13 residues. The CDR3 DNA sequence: TGTGCCAGCAGCGGGGACTATGGAGAGACCCAGTACTTC. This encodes CASSGDYGETQYF. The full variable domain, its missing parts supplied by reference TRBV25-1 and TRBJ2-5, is EADIYQTPRYLVIGTGKKITLECSQTMGHDKMYWYQQDPGMELHLIHYSYGVNSTEKGDLSSESTVSRIRTEHFPLTLESARPSHTSQYLCASSGDYGETQYFGPGTRLLVL.

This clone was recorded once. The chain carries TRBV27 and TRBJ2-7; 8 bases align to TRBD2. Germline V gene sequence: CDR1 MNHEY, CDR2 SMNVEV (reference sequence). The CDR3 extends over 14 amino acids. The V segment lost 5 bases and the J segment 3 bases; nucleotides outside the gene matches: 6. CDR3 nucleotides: TGTGCCAGCAGTCCGAGTAGCGGGAACTACGAGCAGTACTTC. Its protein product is CASSPSSGNYEQYF.

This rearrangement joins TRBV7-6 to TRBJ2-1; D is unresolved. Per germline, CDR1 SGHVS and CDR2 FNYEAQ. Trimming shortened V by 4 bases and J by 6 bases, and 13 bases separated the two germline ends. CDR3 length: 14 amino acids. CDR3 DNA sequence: TGTGCCAGCAGCTCTCTCGACCAGAGCAATGAGCAGTTCTTC. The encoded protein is CASSSLDQSNEQFF.

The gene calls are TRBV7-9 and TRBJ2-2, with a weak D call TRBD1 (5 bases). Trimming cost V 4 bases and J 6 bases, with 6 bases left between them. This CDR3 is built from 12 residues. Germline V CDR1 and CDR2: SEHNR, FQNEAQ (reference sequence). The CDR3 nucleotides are TGTGCCAGCAGCTACAGGCCCGGGGAGCTGTTTTTT. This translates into CASSYRPGELFF.

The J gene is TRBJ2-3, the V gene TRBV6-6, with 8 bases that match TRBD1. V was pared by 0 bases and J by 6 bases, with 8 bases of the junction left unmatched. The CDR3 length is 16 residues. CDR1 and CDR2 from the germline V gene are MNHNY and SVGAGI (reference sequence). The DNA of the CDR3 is TGTGCCAGCAGTTACTCGAGGGACAGGAGGGGGGATACGCAGTATTTT. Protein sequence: CASSYSRDRRGDTQYF.

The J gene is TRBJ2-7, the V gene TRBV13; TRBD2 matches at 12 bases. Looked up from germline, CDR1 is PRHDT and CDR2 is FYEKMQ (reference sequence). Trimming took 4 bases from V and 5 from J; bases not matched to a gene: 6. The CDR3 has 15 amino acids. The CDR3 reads CASSSKGLAGNEQYF. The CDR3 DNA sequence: TGTGCCAGCAGCTCAAAGGGACTAGCGGGTAACGAGCAGTACTTC.

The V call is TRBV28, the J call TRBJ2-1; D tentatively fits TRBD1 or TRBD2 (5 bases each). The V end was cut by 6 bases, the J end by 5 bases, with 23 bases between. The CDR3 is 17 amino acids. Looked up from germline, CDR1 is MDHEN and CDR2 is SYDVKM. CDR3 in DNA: TGTGCCAGCAGCCGGTTTCTGAGGGGACGGAGTGACAATGAGCAGTTCTTC. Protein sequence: CASSRFLRGRSDNEQFF.

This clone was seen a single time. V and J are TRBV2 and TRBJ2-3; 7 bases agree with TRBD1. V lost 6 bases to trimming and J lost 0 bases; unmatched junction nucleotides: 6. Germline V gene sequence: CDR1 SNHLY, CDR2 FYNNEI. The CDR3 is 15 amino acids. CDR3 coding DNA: TGTGCCAGCAGATCCGGGACAGCCAGCACAGATACGCAGTATTTT. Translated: CASRSGTASTDTQYF.

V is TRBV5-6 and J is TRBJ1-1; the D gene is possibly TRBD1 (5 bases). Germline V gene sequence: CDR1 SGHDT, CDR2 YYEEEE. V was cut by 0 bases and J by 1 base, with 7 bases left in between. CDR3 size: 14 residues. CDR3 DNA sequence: TGTGCCAGCAGCTTGGACCAGGGGAACACTGAAGCTTTCTTT. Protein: CASSLDQGNTEAFF.

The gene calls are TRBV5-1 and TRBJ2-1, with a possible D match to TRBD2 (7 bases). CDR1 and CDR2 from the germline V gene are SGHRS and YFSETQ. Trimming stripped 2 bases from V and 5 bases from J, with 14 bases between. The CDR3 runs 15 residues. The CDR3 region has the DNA TGCGCCAGCAGCTTCCTTGGGGGGGCGAACAATGAGCAGTTCTTC. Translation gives CASSFLGGANNEQFF.

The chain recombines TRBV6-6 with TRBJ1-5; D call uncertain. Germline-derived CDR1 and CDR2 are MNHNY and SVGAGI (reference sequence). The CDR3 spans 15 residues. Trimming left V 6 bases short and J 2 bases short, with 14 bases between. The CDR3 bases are TGTGCCAGCAGCGATGGACGGACGGGCAATCAGCCCCAGCATTTT. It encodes CASSDGRTGNQPQHF.

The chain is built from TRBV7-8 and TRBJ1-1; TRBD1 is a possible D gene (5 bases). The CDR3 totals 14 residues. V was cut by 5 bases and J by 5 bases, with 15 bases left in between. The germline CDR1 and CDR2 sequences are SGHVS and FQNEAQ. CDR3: CASSPAPWGTEAFF. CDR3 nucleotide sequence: TGTGCCAGCAGCCCAGCGCCCTGGGGGACTGAAGCTTTCTTT.

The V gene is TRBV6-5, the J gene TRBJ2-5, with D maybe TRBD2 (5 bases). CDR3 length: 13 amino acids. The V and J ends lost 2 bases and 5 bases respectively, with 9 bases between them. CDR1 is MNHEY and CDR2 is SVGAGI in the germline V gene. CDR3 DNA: TGTGCCAGCAGTTACGACGCGGGCGAGACCCAGTACTTC. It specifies CASSYDAGETQYF.

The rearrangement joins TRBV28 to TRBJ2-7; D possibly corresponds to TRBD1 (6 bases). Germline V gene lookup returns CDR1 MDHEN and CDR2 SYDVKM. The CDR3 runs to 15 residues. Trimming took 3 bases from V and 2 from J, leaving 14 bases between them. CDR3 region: CASSFEAGAAYEQYF. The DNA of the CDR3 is TGTGCCAGCAGTTTTGAGGCAGGGGCGGCCTACGAGCAGTACTTC.

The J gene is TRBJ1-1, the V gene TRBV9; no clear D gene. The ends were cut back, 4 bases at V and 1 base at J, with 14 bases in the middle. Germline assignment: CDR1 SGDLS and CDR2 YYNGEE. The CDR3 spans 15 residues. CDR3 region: CASSPRRTGNTEAFF. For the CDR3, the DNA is TGTGCCAGCAGCCCCCGGAGGACGGGGAACACTGAAGCTTTCTTT.

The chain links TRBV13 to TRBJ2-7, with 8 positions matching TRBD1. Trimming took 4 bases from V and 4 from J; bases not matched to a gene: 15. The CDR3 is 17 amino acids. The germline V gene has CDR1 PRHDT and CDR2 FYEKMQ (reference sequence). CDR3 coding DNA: TGTGCCAGCAGCTCACATACGGAGGGACAGGACCCATACGAGCAGTACTTC. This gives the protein CASSSHTEGQDPYEQYF.

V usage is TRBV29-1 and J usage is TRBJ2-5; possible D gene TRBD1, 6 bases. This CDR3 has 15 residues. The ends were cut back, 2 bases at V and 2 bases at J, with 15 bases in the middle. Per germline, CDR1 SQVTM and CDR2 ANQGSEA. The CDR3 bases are TGCAGCGTTGAATTGGCAGGGGAAGAGCAAGAGACCCAGTACTTC. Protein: CSVELAGEEQETQYF.